The 5 T cell receptor beta chains in this list originate from one sample, sequenced in a study of cytomegalovirus exposure and HLA in healthy donors. The PCR was carried out with 60 Vbeta primers and 13 Jbeta primers. The method was immunoSEQ multiplex PCR; TCRdb's version includes in-frame clones alone and lacks a portion of them. In the table there are about 100,000 clones, roughly 70% of which are singletons. Sequenced: PBMCs. These receptors came from a woman aged 18-29 years in good health and CMV-seropositive.

The V call is TRBV4-2, the J call TRBJ2-2; 11 nucleotides align to TRBD2. Trimming took 2 bases from V and 1 from J; bases not matched to a gene: 9. Germline V lookup: CDR1 LGHNA, CDR2 YNFKEQ. The CDR3 is made up of 19 amino acids. CDR3 nucleotides: TGTGCCAGCAGCCAAAGGGTGGGACTAGCGGTCGAGAACACCGGGGAGCTGTTTTTT. This translates into CASSQRVGLAVENTGELFF.

The count of this clone is one. This rearrangement joins TRBV18 to TRBJ2-5, with 7 positions matching TRBD1. The J call is in doubt because the DNA end fits TRBJ2-7 better. CDR1 and CDR2 from the germline V gene are KGHSH and LQKENI. This CDR3 region has 13 residues. The CDR3 DNA sequence: TGTGCCAGCTCAGAGGGACAGACCTACGAGCAGTACTTC. Translating gives CASSEGQTYEQYF.

The chain links TRBV5-6 to TRBJ2-2; 10 bases are shared with TRBD1. V lost 4 bases, J lost 4 bases, and 4 bases stayed unmatched. Germline CDR1 is SGHDT and CDR2 is YYEEEE. This CDR3 region has 15 residues. CDR3 sequence (DNA): TGTGCCAGCAGCGGAAGGACAGGGGGCACCGGGGAGCTGTTTTTT. Amino acids: CASSGRTGGTGELFF.

This clone was counted a few times. This chain joins TRBV5-6 and TRBJ2-7; 10 bases line up with TRBD1. Germline values: CDR1 SGHDT, CDR2 YYEEEE. With 3 bases clipped from V and 2 bases from J, the junction kept 11 bases outside the gene matches. The CDR3 contains 17 residues. CDR3 amino acids: CASSSTGTGVSPYEQYF. In DNA form, the CDR3 reads TGTGCCAGCAGCTCCACCGGGACAGGGGTTTCTCCCTACGAGCAGTACTTC.

The table lists this clone with a count of one. V gene TRBV6-6 combines with J gene TRBJ2-7; no reliable D call. The CDR3 spans 14 residues. The V gene lost 5 bases and the J gene lost 1 base, with 12 bases spanning the gap. Germline V CDR1 and CDR2: MNHNY, SVGAGI (reference sequence). CDR3 nucleotides: TGTGCCAGCAGTAGCACTGACTCGTCCTACGAGCAGTACTTC. This sequence encodes CASSSTDSSYEQYF.